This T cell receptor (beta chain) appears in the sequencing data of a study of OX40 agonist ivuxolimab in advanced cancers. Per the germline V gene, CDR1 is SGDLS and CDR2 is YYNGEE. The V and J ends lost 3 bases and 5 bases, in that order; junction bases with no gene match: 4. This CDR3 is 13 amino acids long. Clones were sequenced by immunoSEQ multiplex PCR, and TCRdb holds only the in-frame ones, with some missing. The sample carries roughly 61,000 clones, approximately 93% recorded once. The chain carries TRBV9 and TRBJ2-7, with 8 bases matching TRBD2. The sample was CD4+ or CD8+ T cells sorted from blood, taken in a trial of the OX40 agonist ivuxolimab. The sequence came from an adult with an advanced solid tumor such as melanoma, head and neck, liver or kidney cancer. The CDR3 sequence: CASSAGSGDEQYF. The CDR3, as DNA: TGTGCCAGCAGCGCGGGTAGCGGGGACGAGCAGTACTTC.